One sample yielded the 32 T cell receptor beta chains listed below, sequenced in a study of blood T cell repertoires in COVID-19. Sequencing used immunoSEQ multiplex PCR; TCRdb keeps in-frame clones, though not all of them. The sample includes tens of thousands of clones, more than 75% of them seen just once. Sequencing was carried out using peripheral blood. The receptors originated from a human donor in a cohort sampled during active COVID-19.

The J gene is TRBJ2-7, the V gene TRBV18; the match to TRBD1 covers 10 bases. Germline trimming cut 0 bases from V and 2 bases from J; bases unmatched to any gene: 1. The V gene's germline CDR1 is KGHSH and CDR2 LQKENI. The CDR3 extends over 15 amino acids. The CDR3 here is CASSPPGQGTYEQYF. CDR3 nucleotides: TGTGCCAGCTCACCACCGGGACAGGGGACCTACGAGCAGTACTTC.

The V call is TRBV19, the J call TRBJ2-1; 9 bases align to TRBD1. The J segment lost 6 bases and the V segment lost 3 bases, leaving 9 bases of the junction unmatched. Germline CDR1 LNHDA, CDR2 SQIVND (reference sequence). This CDR3 spans 16 amino acids. CDR3 protein: CASSISGTGPRNEQFF. In DNA form, the CDR3 reads TGTGCCAGTAGTATCAGCGGGACAGGGCCTCGCAATGAGCAGTTCTTC.

This clone was detected a few times. The chain has TRBV28 and TRBJ2-7; 8 positions match TRBD1. The CDR3 covers 14 residues. V shed 5 bases and J 5 bases; nucleotides not matched to a gene: 8. Germline V gene lookup returns CDR1 MDHEN and CDR2 SYDVKM. CDR3 in amino acids: CASSVDRGWDEQYF. The CDR3 bases are TGTGCCAGCAGTGTTGACAGGGGATGGGACGAGCAGTACTTC.

The chain is built from TRBV5-1 and TRBJ1-3, with a weak D call TRBD1 (5 bases). The CDR3 totals 15 residues. Trimming removed 4 bases at V and 0 bases at J, with 11 bases between. Per the germline V gene, CDR1 is SGHRS and CDR2 is YFSETQ. This CDR3 reads CASSTDSYSGNTIYF. CDR3 bases: TGCGCCAGCAGCACCGACAGCTACTCTGGAAACACCATATATTTT. Using reference TRBV5-1 and TRBJ1-3 for the parts outside the CDR3, the full variable domain is KAGVTQTPRYLIKTRGQQVTLSCSPISGHRSVSWYQQTPGQGLQFLFEYFSETQRNKGNFPGRFSGRQFSNSRSEMNVSTLELGDSALYLCASSTDSYSGNTIYFGEGSWLTVV.

This clone turned up a few times. The chain combines TRBV10-3 with TRBJ1-2, with D possibly matching TRBD1 (6 bases). Germline V CDR1 and CDR2: ENHRY, SYGVKD. The CDR3 sequence is 14 residues long. Trimming left V 4 bases short and J 1 base short, with 10 bases between. CDR3 sequence reads: CAISGSGVNYGYTF. The CDR3 DNA reads TGTGCCATCAGTGGTTCAGGGGTTAACTATGGCTACACCTTC.

The chain links TRBV10-3 to TRBJ2-7; D remains unclear. This CDR3 spans 13 amino acids. From germline, CDR1 is ENHRY and CDR2 SYGVKD. Trimming removed 2 bases at V and 0 bases at J, with 5 bases between. Written as DNA, the CDR3 is TGTGCCATCAGTGAGGTCAGCTCCTACGAGCAGTACTTC. It translates to CAISEVSSYEQYF.

This clone has more than one count but fewer than ten. This chain uses TRBV29-1 with TRBJ1-2, with D tentatively TRBD1 (5 bases). CDR3 size: 13 residues. The germline V and J ends were trimmed by 7 bases and 1 base, with 13 bases remaining between them. The germline V gene encodes CDR1 SQVTM and CDR2 ANQGSEA. CDR3 in DNA: TGCAGCGCCTCCCCAAGGGGTAACTATGGCTACACCTTC. As protein: CSASPRGNYGYTF. Looking up the rest from reference TRBV29-1 and TRBJ1-2 gives the full variable domain: SAVISQKPSRDICQRGTSLTIQCQVDSQVTMMFWYRQQPGQSLTLIATANQGSEATYESGFVIDKFPISRPNLTFSTLTVSNMSPEDSSIYLCSASPRGNYGYTFGSGTRLTVV.

Here the CDR3 reads CASRGQAPNTEAFF. The CDR3 DNA reads TGTGCCAGCAGGGGACAGGCTCCGAACACTGAAGCTTTCTTT. The chain recombines TRBV28 with TRBJ1-1, with 8 bases identical to TRBD1. The CDR3 length is 14 residues. Germline values: CDR1 MDHEN, CDR2 SYDVKM. V dropped 6 bases and J dropped 1; count of bases not matched to a gene: 4.

Regarding this clone: Its ends do not fully match the called genes, so a read error is possible. The J gene is TRBJ2-7, the V gene TRBV5-4, with 9 bases matching TRBD2. Germline lookup yields CDR1 SGHNT and CDR2 YYREEE (reference sequence). This CDR3 contains 16 residues. The CDR3: CASSYGTAGGSFEQYF. CDR3 DNA sequence: TGTGCCAGCAGCTACGGCACGGCGGGAGGGTCCTTCGAGCAGTACTTC.

This clone showed up just a few times. This chain links TRBV5-4 with TRBJ2-7, with D unclear. The CDR3 totals 12 residues. Germline V gene sequence: CDR1 SGHNT, CDR2 YYREEE (reference sequence). Trimming left V 0 bases short and J 3 bases short, with 4 bases between. The CDR3 spells CASSLDGYEQYF. CDR3 in DNA: TGTGCCAGCAGCTTGGACGGCTACGAGCAGTACTTC.

This clone appeared once. The V call is TRBV5-6, the J call TRBJ1-2; tentatively, D is TRBD1 (5 bases). V shed 0 bases and J shed 3 bases, with 18 bases lying between them. Germline V gene lookup returns CDR1 SGHDT and CDR2 YYEEEE. The CDR3 runs to 17 residues. CDR3 amino acids: CASSLGTGLREHYGYTF. Here the CDR3 DNA reads TGTGCCAGCAGCTTGGGAACGGGGCTCCGGGAGCACTATGGCTACACCTTC.

This clone occurred a few times. Here the CDR3 DNA reads TGTGCCAGCAGTGAAGCAGGACAGGGGCCCTATGGCTACACCTTC. It encodes CASSEAGQGPYGYTF. The V and J genes are TRBV2 and TRBJ1-2; TRBD1 matches at 9 bases. CDR3 length equals 15 residues. Germline assignment: CDR1 SNHLY and CDR2 FYNNEI. Germline trimming cut 0 bases from V and 4 bases from J; bases unmatched to any gene: 3.

This clone has just a few counts. This chain uses TRBV7-9 with TRBJ1-1; a possible D gene is TRBD1 (5 bases). Per the germline V gene, CDR1 is SEHNR and CDR2 is FQNEAQ (reference sequence). This CDR3 comprises 13 residues. V lost 5 bases and J 0 bases, leaving 7 bases between the germline ends. The CDR3 is CASSTQVNTEAFF. For the CDR3, the DNA is TGTGCCAGCAGCACACAGGTGAACACTGAAGCTTTCTTT.

The V and J genes are TRBV10-3 and TRBJ2-3; TRBD2 aligns across 10 bases. CDR3 size: 14 residues. Germline V gene sequence: CDR1 ENHRY, CDR2 SYGVKD. The J segment lost 3 bases and the V segment lost 6 bases, leaving 3 bases of the junction unmatched. CDR3: CAIRLAGETDTQYF. CDR3 nucleotides: TGTGCCATCAGGCTAGCGGGAGAGACAGATACGCAGTATTTT.

The chain employs TRBV29-1 and TRBJ1-4; tentatively, D is TRBD1 (5 bases). V was clipped by 2 bases and J by 4 bases, with 5 bases between them. This CDR3 is 12 amino acids long. In germline, CDR1 is SQVTM, CDR2 ANQGSEA. The CDR3 sequence is CSVEQGNEKLFF. CDR3 in DNA: TGCAGCGTTGAACAGGGTAATGAAAAACTGTTTTTT.

This clone was seen once. Here the CDR3 reads CASSVPGLKKTQYF. The DNA for the CDR3 is TGTGCCAGCAGCGTCCCGGGATTAAAAAAGACCCAGTACTTC. The J gene is TRBJ2-5, the V gene TRBV5-4, with D tentatively TRBD2 (5 bases). Deletions cut 4 bases from V and 6 bases from J, with 16 bases between. The CDR3 contains 14 residues. CDR1 and CDR2 (germline): SGHNT, YYREEE (reference sequence).

The chain uses TRBV28 and TRBJ2-7; D might be TRBD2 (7 bases). This CDR3 has 17 amino acids. V was pared by 5 bases and J by 3 bases, with 23 bases between. Germline values: CDR1 MDHEN, CDR2 SYDVKM. Here the CDR3 reads CASSTPLGTKGGYEQYF. The CDR3 coding sequence is TGTGCCAGCAGTACCCCCCTCGGGACTAAAGGGGGCTACGAGCAGTACTTC.

The chain recombines TRBV30 with TRBJ1-1; D uncertain. There are 13 residues in the CDR3. V was shortened by 2 bases and J by 1 base, with 8 bases between the two germline ends. The germline V gene has CDR1 GTSNPN and CDR2 SVGIG (reference sequence). The CDR3 DNA reads TGTGCCTGGAGTACTGCGGAGAACACTGAAGCTTTCTTT. Translated: CAWSTAENTEAFF.

The V call is TRBV5-1, the J call TRBJ2-5; 15 bases line up with TRBD2. The CDR3 totals 17 residues. V dropped 2 bases and J dropped 5; count of bases not matched to a gene: 7. The germline CDR1 and CDR2 sequences are SGHRS and YFSETQ. As DNA, the CDR3 is TGCGCCAGCAGCTTACCGGGACTAGCGGGAGGAGGTGAGACCCAGTACTTC. Translated, it gives CASSLPGLAGGGETQYF.

This chain joins TRBV12-5 and TRBJ2-1; 12 bases map to TRBD1. V shed 4 bases and J 7 bases; nucleotides not matched to a gene: 8. In germline, CDR1 is LGHNT, CDR2 FRNRAP. There are 16 residues in the CDR3. CDR3 amino acids: CASGYGDRGLRNEQFF. The CDR3 bases are TGTGCTAGTGGTTACGGGGACAGGGGGCTTCGGAATGAGCAGTTCTTC.

In this sample, this clone turned up a few times. The chain is built from TRBV5-4 and TRBJ1-2, with D possibly matching TRBD1 (6 bases). Trimming cost V 4 bases and J 4 bases, with 20 bases left between them. CDR3 length: 16 amino acids. CDR1 and CDR2 (germline): SGHNT, YYREEE (reference sequence). This CDR3 reads CASSRTQGLGSYGYTF. CDR3 sequence (DNA): TGTGCCAGCAGCAGGACACAGGGCCTGGGTAGCTATGGCTACACCTTC. Filled out from reference TRBV5-4 and TRBJ1-2, the complete variable domain reads ETGVTQSPTHLIKTRGQQVTLRCSSQSGHNTVSWYQQALGQGPQFIFQYYREEENGRGNFPPRFSGLQFPNYSSELNVNALELDDSALYLCASSRTQGLGSYGYTFGSGTRLTVV.

The gene calls are TRBV11-2 and TRBJ2-4; no reliable D call. The CDR3 spans 12 residues. The germline V and J ends were trimmed by 2 bases and 6 bases, with 5 bases remaining between them. Germline V gives CDR1 SGHAT, CDR2 FQNNGV. CDR3 nucleotides: TGTGCCAGCAGCTTAACCGGAAACATTCAGTACTTC. This sequence encodes CASSLTGNIQYF.

The V gene is TRBV30, the J gene TRBJ2-3, with D perhaps matching TRBD1 (6 bases). The CDR3 extends over 14 amino acids. V lost 4 bases, J lost 1 base, and 12 bases lay in between. Germline CDR1 GTSNPN, CDR2 SVGIG (reference sequence). The CDR3 DNA sequence: TGTGCCTGGAATCAACAGGGCGGCACAGATACGCAGTATTTT. Protein sequence: CAWNQQGGTDTQYF.

The CDR3: CASSLGIGAGVSYEQYF. The CDR3, as DNA: TGTGCCAGCAGCTTAGGGATCGGGGCGGGAGTATCCTACGAGCAGTACTTC. V and J are TRBV11-2 and TRBJ2-7, with 7 bases that match TRBD2. CDR1 is SGHAT and CDR2 is FQNNGV in the germline V gene. The V segment lost 1 base and the J segment 1 base; nucleotides outside the gene matches: 10. The CDR3 is 17 residues long.

The chain combines TRBV6-1 with TRBJ2-7; maybe TRBD2 (6 bases). The V gene lost 1 base and the J gene lost 7 bases, with 11 bases spanning the gap. Germline V lookup: CDR1 MNHNS, CDR2 SASEGT. There are 13 residues in the CDR3. The CDR3 here is CASSEGGVREQYF. As DNA, the CDR3 is TGTGCCAGCAGTGAAGGGGGGGTTAGGGAGCAGTACTTC.

The chain combines TRBV7-9 with TRBJ1-2; 8 nucleotides align to TRBD1. Germline V gene sequence: CDR1 SEHNR, CDR2 FQNEAQ (reference sequence). Trimming took 4 bases from V and 2 from J; bases not matched to a gene: 3. CDR3 size: 14 residues. The DNA of the CDR3 is TGTGCCAGCAGCTATGGACAGGGAAACTATGGCTACACCTTC. This translates into CASSYGQGNYGYTF.

This clone has only a few counts. The chain is built from TRBV7-9 and TRBJ1-5; TRBD1 is a possible D gene (5 bases). Germline CDR1 reads SEHNR; CDR2 reads FQNEAQ (reference sequence). This CDR3 comprises 14 residues. V gave up 0 bases and J gave up 7 bases, with 10 bases separating them. The CDR3 DNA follows: TGTGCCAGCAGCTTAGCCAGGGATGACCAGCCCCAGCATTTT. It yields the protein CASSLARDDQPQHF.

This clone is a singleton in its sample. The rearrangement links TRBV4-3 to TRBJ2-2, with TRBD2 matching 12 bases. V gave up 0 bases and J gave up 5 bases; unmatched junction bases: 13. Germline V gene sequence: CDR1 LGHNA, CDR2 YSLEER. This CDR3 region has 20 residues. The CDR3 region has the DNA TGCGCCAGCAGCCAAGAAATATTGGGGCTAGCGGGAGGGCGGACCGGGGAGCTGTTTTTT. Protein product: CASSQEILGLAGGRTGELFF.

The chain employs TRBV10-3 and TRBJ1-1, with D tentatively TRBD1 (5 bases). Germline CDR1 reads ENHRY; CDR2 reads SYGVKD. The CDR3 is made up of 14 amino acids. Trimming took 5 bases from V and 5 from J, leaving 15 bases between them. The CDR3 protein is CAISSGSLGTEAFF. CDR3 coding DNA: TGTGCCATCAGTTCAGGGTCTCTGGGGACTGAAGCTTTCTTT.

The CDR3: CASREQGRSNIQYF. CDR3 bases: TGTGCCAGCAGAGAACAGGGCCGTTCAAACATTCAGTACTTC. V gene TRBV2 combines with J gene TRBJ2-4, with a tentative D call TRBD1 (6 bases). Trimming left V 6 bases short and J 6 bases short, with 15 bases between. The germline V gene has CDR1 SNHLY and CDR2 FYNNEI. The CDR3 is made up of 14 amino acids.

V usage is TRBV28 and J usage is TRBJ1-2; 9 bases are shared with TRBD1. From germline, CDR1 is MDHEN and CDR2 SYDVKM. The CDR3 covers 17 residues. V lost 6 bases, J lost 8 bases, and 19 bases stayed unmatched. DNA for the CDR3: TGTGCCAGCAGCCCGGTATACGGGAACGACAGGGGGTCCGGCTACACCTTC. It is translated as CASSPVYGNDRGSGYTF.

To note about this clone: Other DNA sequences in this sample translate to the same CDR3. The V gene is TRBV19, the J gene TRBJ2-1; D remains unclear. This CDR3 comprises 11 residues. Trimming took 4 bases from V and 9 from J, leaving 7 bases between them. Per the germline V gene, CDR1 is LNHDA and CDR2 is SQIVND (reference sequence). CDR3 region: CASSTRIEQFF. CDR3 in DNA: TGTGCCAGTAGTACCAGGATTGAGCAGTTCTTC.